This passage covers 27 T cell receptor beta chains from one sample sequenced in a study of T cell changes during pregnancy in multiple sclerosis. Repertoires were generated with immunoSEQ multiplex PCR, while TCRdb's copy carries only in-frame clones and drops some. The repertoire holds under 95,000 clones, with 92% as singletons. The sequencing here drew on peripheral blood, taken after pregnancy. The receptors stem from a female donor with multiple sclerosis, enrolled in a pregnancy study.

The chain is built from TRBV21-1 and TRBJ2-3; the listed D gene, TRBD2, was not tested against the DNA. TRBV21-1 is marked as a pseudogene. This CDR3 has 12 amino acids. CDR3 coding DNA: TGTGCCAGCACCCGACCCTCGGGTACGCAGTATTTT. It is translated as CASTRPSGTQYF.

The gene calls are TRBV6-5 and TRBJ2-1; D gene uncertain. V shed 4 bases and J shed 15 bases, with 13 bases lying between them. This CDR3 spans 11 amino acids. In germline, CDR1 is MNHEY, CDR2 SVGAGI. The CDR3 reads CASSSARGLFF. The CDR3 DNA reads TGTGCCAGCAGTTCCGCTAGAGGCCTGTTCTTC.

V usage is TRBV19 and J usage is TRBJ2-7, with TRBD2 as a possible D gene (5 bases). Germline V gives CDR1 LNHDA, CDR2 SQIVND (reference sequence). V was trimmed by 0 bases and J by 6 bases, leaving 9 bases between them. This CDR3 comprises 13 residues. This CDR3 is CASSIELRGEQYF. The CDR3 DNA reads as TGTGCCAGTAGTATAGAACTACGGGGCGAGCAGTACTTC.

This clone came up once. The chain uses TRBV6-5 and TRBJ2-7; D perhaps matches TRBD2 (6 bases). This CDR3 spans 14 amino acids. The V end was cut by 3 bases, the J end by 3 bases, with 12 bases between. CDR1 and CDR2 (germline): MNHEY, SVGAGI. The CDR3 DNA sequence: TGTGCCAGCAGTTATGGGGGGACGAACTACGAGCAGTACTTC. It is translated as CASSYGGTNYEQYF.

The chain employs TRBV11-2 and TRBJ2-7; 9 bases agree with TRBD1. Germline CDR1 and CDR2: SGHAT and FQNNGV. The trim removed 3 bases at V and 5 bases at J, leaving 2 bases unmatched. This CDR3 is built from 13 residues. The CDR3 spells CASSFGTGNEQYF. The CDR3 nucleotides are TGTGCCAGCAGCTTCGGGACAGGGAACGAGCAGTACTTC. Full variable domain (rest looked up from reference TRBV11-2 and TRBJ2-7): EAGVAQSPRYKIIEKRQSVAFWCNPISGHATLYWYQQILGQGPKLLIQFQNNGVVDDSQLPKDRFSAERLKGVDSTLKIQPAKLEDSAVYLCASSFGTGNEQYFGPGTRLTVT.

The J gene is TRBJ2-2, the V gene TRBV7-3; 11 nucleotides agree with TRBD2. Trimming took 5 bases from V and 6 from J; bases not matched to a gene: 14. The CDR3 is made up of 18 amino acids. Germline values: CDR1 SGHTA, CDR2 FQGTGA. This chain's CDR3 is CASSPHARTSGRSGELFF. The CDR3 nucleotides are TGTGCCAGCAGCCCTCACGCCCGGACTAGCGGGCGCTCCGGGGAGCTGTTTTTT.

This chain joins TRBV2 and TRBJ2-3; maybe TRBD2 (6 bases). The V end was cut by 5 bases, the J end by 2 bases, with 20 bases between. Germline V gives CDR1 SNHLY, CDR2 FYNNEI. This CDR3 has 17 residues. For the CDR3, the DNA is TGTGCCAGCAGTCCGGGACTGCGAAGAGGGCTCACAGATACGCAGTATTTT. Its translation: CASSPGLRRGLTDTQYF. The full variable domain, completed using reference TRBV2 and TRBJ2-3, is EPEVTQTPSHQVTQMGQEVILRCVPISNHLYFYWYRQILGQKVEFLVSFYNNEISEKSEIFDDQFSVERPDGSNFTLKIRSTKLEDSAMYFCASSPGLRRGLTDTQYFGPGTRLTVL.

V usage is TRBV30 and J usage is TRBJ1-3; perhaps TRBD1 as D (6 bases). The V end was cut by 4 bases, the J end by 0 bases, with 22 bases between. CDR3 length: 18 amino acids. Germline V CDR1 and CDR2: GTSNPN, SVGIG (reference sequence). The CDR3 loop is CAWIKASGRTVSGNTIYF. In nucleotides, the CDR3 is TGTGCCTGGATAAAGGCCTCGGGCAGGACAGTCTCTGGAAACACCATATATTTT.

The chain uses TRBV12-2 and TRBJ2-7; the table's D call of TRBD2 was not tested on the DNA. TRBV12-2 is recorded as a pseudogene. This CDR3 contains 15 residues. Written as DNA, the CDR3 is TGTGCAAGTCGCTTTGACGCGGGGGGGTCCTACGAGCAGTACTTC. Translated: CASRFDAGGSYEQYF.

The rearrangement uses TRBV30 and TRBJ2-5; D is possibly TRBD2 (7 bases). The CDR3 contains 15 residues. The germline V gene has CDR1 GTSNPN and CDR2 SVGIG (reference sequence). V lost 0 bases to trimming and J lost 5 bases, with 16 bases between them. CDR3 in amino acids: CAWSVGGVFRETQYF. The CDR3 DNA follows: TGTGCCTGGAGTGTAGGGGGGGTTTTCAGGGAGACCCAGTACTTC.

The genes are TRBV27 and TRBJ1-3; D ambiguous. The CDR3 totals 14 residues. V was cut by 6 bases and J by 0 bases, with 9 bases left in between. Germline lookup yields CDR1 MNHEY and CDR2 SMNVEV (reference sequence). The CDR3 sequence is CASRRVDSGNTIYF. CDR3 bases: TGTGCCAGCAGACGGGTCGACTCTGGAAACACCATATATTTT.

J is TRBJ2-5 and V is TRBV7-7, with 15 bases identical to TRBD2. There are 17 residues in the CDR3. After removal of 1 base from V and 5 bases from J, the junction contained 5 bases not matched to a gene. The germline V gene has CDR1 SSHAT and CDR2 FNYEAQ (reference sequence). CDR3 amino acids: CASSLVGTSGGMETQYF. CDR3 nucleotides: TGTGCCAGCAGCTTAGTCGGGACTAGCGGGGGGATGGAGACCCAGTACTTC. Full variable domain (rest looked up from reference TRBV7-7 and TRBJ2-5): GAGVSQSPRYKVTKRGQDVTLRCDPISSHATLYWYQQALGQGPEFLTYFNYEAQPDKSGLPSDRFSAERPEGSISTLTIQRTEQRDSAMYRCASSLVGTSGGMETQYFGPGTRLLVL.

The V gene is TRBV5-6, the J gene TRBJ2-7, with TRBD2 identical over 7 bases. CDR1 SGHDT and CDR2 YYEEEE come from the germline V gene. This CDR3 has 15 residues. The trim removed 4 bases at V and 1 base at J, leaving 8 bases unmatched. CDR3 nucleotide sequence: TGTGCCAGCAGCACCACTAGCGTGCTTTCCTACGAGCAGTACTTC. This encodes CASSTTSVLSYEQYF.

The chain combines TRBV9 with TRBJ2-6; TRBD2 is a possible D gene (5 bases). The CDR3 is 15 residues long. Germline-derived CDR1 and CDR2 are SGDLS and YYNGEE. The V and J ends lost 3 bases and 1 base respectively, with 8 bases between them. CDR3 region: CASSASGSGANVLTF. The CDR3, as DNA: TGTGCCAGCAGCGCCAGCGGATCTGGGGCCAACGTCCTGACTTTC.

The V gene is TRBV4-1, the J gene TRBJ1-2; tentative D call: TRBD1 (5 bases). Germline CDR1 MGHRA, CDR2 YSYEKL. Trimming left V 6 bases short and J 2 bases short, with 10 bases between. The CDR3 extends over 13 amino acids. CDR3 DNA sequence: TGCGCCAGCAGTCTTGACAGCAACTATGGCTACACCTTC. It is translated as CASSLDSNYGYTF.

This chain uses TRBV28 with TRBJ1-5, with D possibly being TRBD1 (6 bases). The V and J ends lost 6 bases and 4 bases respectively, with 10 bases between them. CDR3 length: 13 amino acids. Per the germline V gene, CDR1 is MDHEN and CDR2 is SYDVKM. The CDR3 bases are TGTGCCAGCAGAGCAGGGGTTAATCAGCCCCAGCATTTT. This sequence encodes CASRAGVNQPQHF.

The chain couples TRBV7-2 to TRBJ2-2, with D possibly matching TRBD1 (6 bases). V was shortened by 0 bases and J by 3 bases, with 8 bases between the two germline ends. CDR1 SGHTA and CDR2 FQGNSA come from the germline V gene. The CDR3 has 15 amino acids. CDR3 loop: CASSLADSYTGELFF. The CDR3 DNA reads TGTGCCAGCAGCTTAGCGGACAGCTACACCGGGGAGCTGTTTTTT.

The chain recombines TRBV19 with TRBJ2-3, with 7 bases fitting TRBD1. Germline V CDR1 and CDR2: LNHDA, SQIVND (reference sequence). The CDR3 length is 17 residues. V trimming: 4 bases; J trimming: 0 bases; junction bases outside the gene matches: 10. The DNA of the CDR3 is TGTGCCAGTAGTAGAGGGACAGTCGCAACTAGCACAGATACGCAGTATTTT. Protein product: CASSRGTVATSTDTQYF.

The genes are TRBV9 and TRBJ1-4, with a weak D call TRBD1 (5 bases). CDR1 and CDR2 (germline): SGDLS, YYNGEE. CDR3 length: 13 amino acids. Between the trimmed V and J ends, which lost 3 bases and 3 bases, there was a span of 6 bases. CDR3 region: CASSEGPNEKLFF. The CDR3 DNA is TGTGCCAGCAGCGAGGGGCCTAATGAAAAACTGTTTTTT.

J is TRBJ2-7 and V is TRBV7-8, with D perhaps TRBD1 (7 bases). CDR1 SGHVS and CDR2 FQNEAQ come from the germline V gene. The V and J ends lost 0 bases and 1 base respectively, with 10 bases between them. The CDR3 is 15 residues long. CDR3: CASSLAPGGSYEQYF. In DNA, the CDR3 is TGTGCCAGCAGCTTAGCTCCAGGGGGGTCCTACGAGCAGTACTTC.

V gene TRBV7-2 combines with J gene TRBJ2-1; tentatively, D is TRBD2 (5 bases). The CDR3 has 14 amino acids. In germline, CDR1 is SGHTA, CDR2 FQGNSA. Deletions cut 5 bases from V and 5 bases from J, with 13 bases between. CDR3: CASSPQWENNEQFF. The CDR3 DNA reads TGTGCCAGCAGCCCCCAATGGGAGAACAATGAGCAGTTCTTC.

In this sample, this clone turned up many times. The same CDR3 arises from other DNA sequences in this sample as well. J is TRBJ1-1 and V is TRBV7-9; no reliable D call. CDR3 length equals 12 residues. V gave up 3 bases and J gave up 5 bases, with 7 bases separating them. Per germline, CDR1 SEHNR and CDR2 FQNEAQ (reference sequence). As DNA, the CDR3 is TGTGCCAGCAGCTTCAGCGGGACTGAAGCTTTCTTT. Amino acids: CASSFSGTEAFF.

This sequence joins TRBV7-6 and TRBJ1-3, with 9 bases fitting TRBD1. This CDR3 has 17 amino acids. Per germline, CDR1 SGHVS and CDR2 FNYEAQ. V lost 3 bases to trimming and J lost 4 bases; unmatched junction nucleotides: 10. The CDR3 region is CASSLGQGGQTGNTIYF. Written as DNA, the CDR3 is TGTGCCAGCAGCTTGGGACAGGGTGGGCAAACCGGAAACACCATATATTTT.

V gene TRBV6-5 combines with J gene TRBJ2-1, with a weak D call TRBD2 (6 bases). Trimming cost V 7 bases and J 9 bases, with 16 bases left between them. Germline CDR1 MNHEY, CDR2 SVGAGI. This CDR3 has 13 residues. CDR3 sequence: CASTGLRTGEQFF. The CDR3 nucleotides read TGTGCCAGCACGGGACTCCGGACGGGTGAGCAGTTCTTC.

The rearrangement joins TRBV7-3 to TRBJ2-3; 9 nucleotides match TRBD2. V dropped 5 bases and J dropped 2; count of bases not matched to a gene: 5. The CDR3 loop spans 15 amino acids. The germline gives CDR1 SGHTA, CDR2 FQGTGA. CDR3 sequence: CASSPSGVITDTQYF. The CDR3 DNA reads as TGTGCCAGCAGCCCTAGCGGGGTCATCACAGATACGCAGTATTTT.

The chain couples TRBV5-4 to TRBJ2-5; D uncertain. Trimming removed 0 bases at V and 4 bases at J, with 13 bases between. The CDR3 loop spans 15 amino acids. In germline, CDR1 is SGHNT, CDR2 YYREEE (reference sequence). CDR3: CASSLDPVPVETQYF. The CDR3 nucleotides read TGTGCCAGCAGCTTGGATCCCGTGCCAGTAGAGACCCAGTACTTC.

This rearrangement joins TRBV7-6 to TRBJ1-4; 7 nucleotides agree with TRBD1. V lost 5 bases and J lost 0; bases outside the gene matches: 12. Germline CDR1 SGHVS, CDR2 FNYEAQ. CDR3 length: 18 residues. CDR3 nucleotides: TGTGCCAGCAGCCTTAACACGGGACAGTTTGCAACTAATGAAAAACTGTTTTTT. Protein product: CASSLNTGQFATNEKLFF.